These 20 T cell receptor beta chains originate from one sample sequenced in a study of blood T cells in healthy people across ages. It was with a sample-barcoded 5' primer and a J-beta primer mix that a second PCR of about 7 to 12 cycles was run. In TCRdb, the 5' RACE reads were re-called with MiXCR into one record per CDR3 protein. The sample has 500,000 to 650,000 distinct CDR3 sequences; 27% are singletons. Separately, the same data were catalogued under a study of T cells of mothers and their children.

Sequenced input: blood. The source is a boy younger than 10 in good health.

This clonotype was seen a single time. The V and J genes are TRBV7-9 and TRBJ1-2; 8 bases line up with TRBD1. CDR1 and CDR2 (germline): SEHNR, FQNEAQ (reference sequence). CDR3 size: 14 residues. V gave up 5 bases and J gave up 6 bases; unmatched junction bases: 8. CDR3 in DNA: TGTGCCAGCAGCCAAGGGACAGGTTTCGATGGCTACACCTTC. This sequence encodes CASSQGTGFDGYTF.

This clonotype was detected only a few times. The genes are TRBV30 and TRBJ2-5, with a possible D match to TRBD1 (5 bases). The better agreement between TRBJ2-1 and the DNA end casts doubt on the J call. Germline V CDR1 and CDR2: GTSNPN, SVGIG (reference sequence). The CDR3 length is 12 residues. The CDR3 DNA is TGTGCCTGGAGTGCCAGGGATTATAAGCAGTTCTTC. Its protein is CAWSARDYKQFF.

This chain uses TRBV9 with TRBJ2-5; 11 bases align to TRBD2. In germline, CDR1 is SGDLS, CDR2 YYNGEE. The CDR3 sequence is 17 residues long. The trim removed 0 bases at V and 1 base at J, leaving 5 bases unmatched. The CDR3 loop reads CASSVARGLAAQETQYF. Here the CDR3 DNA reads TGTGCCAGCAGCGTAGCTAGGGGACTAGCGGCCCAAGAGACCCAGTACTTC.

V usage is TRBV12-3 or TRBV12-4 and J usage is TRBJ2-3, with D hard to call. V dropped 5 bases and J dropped 3 bases, with 15 bases sitting between them. This CDR3 has 15 residues. This CDR3 reads CASSPITLYTDTQYF. CDR3 DNA: TGTGCCAGCAGTCCCATCACCCTCTATACAGATACGCAGTATTTT.

The gene calls are TRBV27 and TRBJ2-1, with D unclear. CDR1 and CDR2 (germline): MNHEY, SMNVEV (reference sequence). The CDR3 totals 13 residues. V was shortened by 0 bases and J by 6 bases, with 6 bases between the two germline ends. The CDR3 sequence: CASSLSPFNEQFF. CDR3 nucleotide sequence: TGTGCCAGCAGTTTATCCCCTTTCAATGAGCAGTTCTTC.

The rearrangement links TRBV5-1 to TRBJ2-7; 8 bases map to TRBD2. The CDR3 totals 15 residues. Germline CDR1 reads SGHRS; CDR2 reads YFSETQ. Unmatched junction bases numbered 9, after V lost 3 bases and J lost 4 bases. CDR3 nucleotides: TGCGCCAGCAGCTCCCAGTCGGGGGGGGCTTACGAGCAGTACTTC. It translates to CASSSQSGGAYEQYF.

This chain uses TRBV7-2 with TRBJ2-7; D possibly corresponds to TRBD1 (5 bases). This CDR3 has 14 residues. Germline V gene data show CDR1 as SGHTA and CDR2 as FQGNSA. V was pared by 2 bases and J by 3 bases, with 11 bases between. The CDR3 DNA reads TGTGCCAGCAGCTTAACTGGGGCTGGCTACGAGCAGTACTTC. It translates to CASSLTGAGYEQYF.

This clonotype was counted many times. The junction departs from germline at one end; a sequencing error may be responsible. This chain connects TRBV5-1 to TRBJ2-5, with 12 bases lining up with TRBD2. CDR1 is SGHRS, CDR2 YFSETQ, per germline. The CDR3 contains 15 residues. The chain's CDR3 is CASSLTSGSQETQYF. CDR3 coding DNA: TGTGCCAGCAGCTTGACTAGCGGGAGCCAAGAGACCCAGTACTTC.

This clonotype was seen a few times. The rearrangement links TRBV15 to TRBJ1-5; the D is unclear. This CDR3 is built from 15 residues. V lost 3 bases and J 0 bases, leaving 9 bases between the germline ends. CDR1 is LNHNV and CDR2 is YYDKDF in the germline V gene (reference sequence). The chain's CDR3 is CATSSFTVSNQPQHF. The DNA of the CDR3 is TGTGCCACCAGCAGCTTTACGGTTAGCAATCAGCCCCAGCATTTT. The entire variable domain, with the rest obtained from reference TRBV15 and TRBJ1-5, is as follows: DAMVIQNPRYQVTQFGKPVTLSCSQTLNHNVMYWYQQKSSQAPKLLFHYYDKDFNNEADTPDNFQSRRPNTSFCFLDIRSPGLGDTAMYLCATSSFTVSNQPQHFGDGTRLSIL.

This CDR3 is CASGGRLYNEQFF. The CDR3 bases are TGCGCGTCTGGTGGGAGACTCTACAATGAGCAGTTCTTC. This rearrangement joins TRBV4-3 to TRBJ2-1; D is perhaps TRBD2 (5 bases). Looked up from germline, CDR1 is LGHNA and CDR2 is YSLEER. This CDR3 has 13 residues.

The sample holds a few counts of this clonotype. The V call is TRBV12-3 or TRBV12-4, the J call TRBJ2-1; 12 bases agree with TRBD2. J was trimmed by 9 bases and V by 6 bases; bases with no gene match: 9. The CDR3 is made up of 15 amino acids. CDR3 nucleotides: TGTGCCAGCAGCCCCCCGACTAGCGGGAGTCGTGAGCAGTTCTTC. Amino acid sequence: CASSPPTSGSREQFF.

This clonotype was seen only a few times. The chain recombines TRBV5-1 with TRBJ2-7; 7 nucleotides line up with TRBD1. V was pared by 4 bases and J by 0 bases, with 4 bases of the junction left unmatched. The CDR3 covers 14 residues. Germline CDR1 reads SGHRS; CDR2 reads YFSETQ. The CDR3 DNA follows: TGCGCCAGCAGCGTGACAGGGATCTCCTACGAGCAGTACTTC. It encodes CASSVTGISYEQYF.

This clonotype appeared a few times. The gene calls are TRBV6-5 and TRBJ1-5, with D unclear. There are 15 residues in the CDR3. V lost 0 bases to trimming and J lost 3 bases, with 9 bases between them. Germline CDR1 is MNHEY and CDR2 is SVGAGI. The CDR3 DNA follows: TGTGCCAGCAGTTACTCCCGCCAGGTCAATCAGCCCCAGCATTTT. Translating it yields CASSYSRQVNQPQHF.

The chain has TRBV14 and TRBJ1-2; 8 bases are shared with TRBD1. Germline V CDR1 and CDR2: SGHDN, FVKESK. Trimming took 3 bases from V and 4 from J; bases not matched to a gene: 1. This CDR3 comprises 13 residues. CDR3 coding DNA: TGTGCCAGCAGCCACGGACAGGGCTATGGCTACACCTTC. Amino acids: CASSHGQGYGYTF.

This clonotype was seen a handful of times. V gene TRBV7-9 combines with J gene TRBJ2-7; D uncertain. Germline-derived CDR1 and CDR2 are SEHNR and FQNEAQ (reference sequence). V was shortened by 0 bases and J by 6 bases, with 9 bases between the two germline ends. The CDR3 covers 13 residues. CDR3 sequence: CASSLALKSEQYF. The CDR3, as DNA: TGTGCCAGCAGCTTAGCGCTCAAGAGCGAGCAGTACTTC.

This clonotype was seen more than once but under ten times. The J gene is TRBJ2-6, the V gene TRBV9; a weak D match, TRBD1 (6 bases). Trimming shortened V by 0 bases and J by 1 base, and 11 bases separated the two germline ends. The germline CDR1 and CDR2 sequences are SGDLS and YYNGEE. This CDR3 has 17 amino acids. CDR3 DNA: TGTGCCAGCAGCGTAGCTGGGGGCAGGTCTGGGGCCAACGTCCTGACTTTC. This encodes CASSVAGGRSGANVLTF.

The chain links TRBV5-1 to TRBJ2-1; TRBD2 is a possible D gene (5 bases). This CDR3 region has 14 residues. The germline V gene has CDR1 SGHRS and CDR2 YFSETQ. The V and J ends lost 0 bases and 8 bases respectively, with 12 bases between them. Written as DNA, the CDR3 is TGCGCCAGCAGCTTGGAAACGGGGTTAGATGAGCAGTTCTTC. Its translation: CASSLETGLDEQFF.

V usage is TRBV3-1 and J usage is TRBJ2-1, with D perhaps assigned TRBD1 or TRBD2 (6 bases each). V was pared by 4 bases and J by 8 bases, with 12 bases between. The V gene's germline CDR1 is LGHDT and CDR2 YNNKEL (reference sequence). This CDR3 comprises 13 residues. The CDR3: CASSLGGDDEQFF. For the CDR3, the DNA is TGTGCCAGCAGCCTCGGGGGCGACGATGAGCAGTTCTTC.

This rearrangement joins TRBV5-4 to TRBJ2-5, with D possibly being TRBD1 (5 bases). V was trimmed by 7 bases and J by 2 bases, leaving 12 bases between them. Looked up from germline, CDR1 is SGHNT and CDR2 is YYREEE (reference sequence). The CDR3 has 13 residues. The CDR3 loop is CASRQGSQETQYF. In DNA form, the CDR3 reads TGTGCCAGCCGCCAGGGATCTCAAGAGACCCAGTACTTC.

This clonotype was seen only a few times. This chain joins TRBV20-1 and TRBJ2-1; the D is unclear. The CDR3 contains 11 residues. V lost 0 bases and J 8 bases, leaving 5 bases between the germline ends. CDR1 DFQATT and CDR2 SNEGSKA come from the germline V gene (reference sequence). This CDR3 is CSAREGYEQFF. The CDR3 region has the DNA TGCAGTGCTAGAGAGGGCTATGAGCAGTTCTTC.